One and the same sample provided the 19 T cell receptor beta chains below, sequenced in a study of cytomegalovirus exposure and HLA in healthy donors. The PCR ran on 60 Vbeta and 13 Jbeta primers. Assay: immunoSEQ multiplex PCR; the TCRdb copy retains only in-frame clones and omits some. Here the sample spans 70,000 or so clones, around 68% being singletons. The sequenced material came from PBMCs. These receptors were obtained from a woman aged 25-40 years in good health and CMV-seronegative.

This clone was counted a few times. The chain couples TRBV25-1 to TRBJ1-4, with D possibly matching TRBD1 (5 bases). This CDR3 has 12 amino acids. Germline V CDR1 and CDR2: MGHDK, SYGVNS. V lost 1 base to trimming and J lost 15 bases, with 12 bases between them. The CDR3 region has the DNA TGTGCCAGCAGTGAATGGGGACTGAATTTGTTTTTT. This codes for CASSEWGLNLFF.

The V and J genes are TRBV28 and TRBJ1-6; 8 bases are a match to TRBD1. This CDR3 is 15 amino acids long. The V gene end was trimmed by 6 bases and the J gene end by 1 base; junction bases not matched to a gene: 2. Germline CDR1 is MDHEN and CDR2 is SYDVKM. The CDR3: CASSWTGSYNSPLHF. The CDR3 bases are TGTGCCAGCAGCTGGACAGGGTCCTATAATTCACCCCTCCACTTT.

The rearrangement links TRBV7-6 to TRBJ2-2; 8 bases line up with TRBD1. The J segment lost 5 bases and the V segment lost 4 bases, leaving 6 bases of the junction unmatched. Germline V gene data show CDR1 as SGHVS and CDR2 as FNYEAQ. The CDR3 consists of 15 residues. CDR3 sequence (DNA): TGTGCCAGCAGCTCTCAGGGGGCGGGGACCGGGGAGCTGTTTTTT. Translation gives CASSSQGAGTGELFF.

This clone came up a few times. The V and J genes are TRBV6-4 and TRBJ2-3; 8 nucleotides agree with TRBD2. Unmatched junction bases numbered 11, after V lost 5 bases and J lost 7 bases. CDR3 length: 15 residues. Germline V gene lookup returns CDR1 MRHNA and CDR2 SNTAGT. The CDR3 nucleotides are TGTGCCAGCAGTAATATAGCGGGGAAGCCCTATACGCAGTATTTT. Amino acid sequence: CASSNIAGKPYTQYF.

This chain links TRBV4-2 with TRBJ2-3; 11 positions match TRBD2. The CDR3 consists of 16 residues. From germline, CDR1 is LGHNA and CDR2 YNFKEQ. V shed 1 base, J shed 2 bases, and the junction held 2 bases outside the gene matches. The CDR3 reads CASSQVAGGVTDTQYF. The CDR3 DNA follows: TGTGCCAGCAGCCAAGTAGCGGGGGGGGTCACAGATACGCAGTATTTT.

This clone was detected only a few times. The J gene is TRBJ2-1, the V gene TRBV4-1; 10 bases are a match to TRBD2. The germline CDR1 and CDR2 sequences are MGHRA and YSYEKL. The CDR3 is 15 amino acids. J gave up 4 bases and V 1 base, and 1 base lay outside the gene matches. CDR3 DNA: TGCGCCAGCAGCCAAGGACTAGCGGGTTACAATGAGCAGTTCTTC. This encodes CASSQGLAGYNEQFF.

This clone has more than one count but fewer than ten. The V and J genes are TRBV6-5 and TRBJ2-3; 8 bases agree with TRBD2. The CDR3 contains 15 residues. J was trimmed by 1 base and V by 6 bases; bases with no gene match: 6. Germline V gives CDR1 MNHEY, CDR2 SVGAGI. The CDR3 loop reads CASRVSGARTDTQYF. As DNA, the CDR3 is TGTGCCAGCAGGGTTAGCGGGGCGCGCACAGATACGCAGTATTTT.

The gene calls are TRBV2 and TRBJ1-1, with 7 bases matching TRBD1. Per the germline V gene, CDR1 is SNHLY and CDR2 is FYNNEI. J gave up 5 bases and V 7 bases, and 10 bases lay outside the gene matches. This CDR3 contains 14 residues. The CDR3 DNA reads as TGTGCCAGCAACGAAGAGGGGGCTTGGACTGAAGCTTTCTTT. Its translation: CASNEEGAWTEAFF.

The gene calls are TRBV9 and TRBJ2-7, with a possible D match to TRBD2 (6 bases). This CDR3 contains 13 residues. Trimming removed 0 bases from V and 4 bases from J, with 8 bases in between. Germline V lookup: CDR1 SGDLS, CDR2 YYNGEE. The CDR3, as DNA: TGTGCCAGCAGCGTAGACGCGGGATACGAGCAGTACTTC. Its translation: CASSVDAGYEQYF. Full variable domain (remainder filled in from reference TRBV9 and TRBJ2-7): DSGVTQTPKHLITATGQRVTLRCSPRSGDLSVYWYQQSLDQGLQFLIQYYNGEERAKGNILERFSAQQFPDLHSELNLSSLELGDSALYFCASSVDAGYEQYFGPGTRLTVT.

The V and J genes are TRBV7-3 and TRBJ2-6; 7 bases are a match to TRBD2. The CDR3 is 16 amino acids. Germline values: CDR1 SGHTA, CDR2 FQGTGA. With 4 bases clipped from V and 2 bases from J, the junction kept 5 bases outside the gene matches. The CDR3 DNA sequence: TGTGCCAGCAGCTCGGGGAGGGAAACTGGGGCCAACGTCCTGACTTTC. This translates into CASSSGRETGANVLTF.

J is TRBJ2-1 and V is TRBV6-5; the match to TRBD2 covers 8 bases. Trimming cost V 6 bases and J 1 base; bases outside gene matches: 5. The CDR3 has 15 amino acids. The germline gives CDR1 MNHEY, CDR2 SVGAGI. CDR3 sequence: CASRRTSRSYNEQFF. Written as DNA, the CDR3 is TGTGCCAGCAGGCGGACTAGCAGGTCCTACAATGAGCAGTTCTTC.

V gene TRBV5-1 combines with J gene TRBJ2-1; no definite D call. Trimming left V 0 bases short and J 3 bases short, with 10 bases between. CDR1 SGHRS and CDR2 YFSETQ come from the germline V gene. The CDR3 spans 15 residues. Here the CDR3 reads CASSLVVVGYNEQFF. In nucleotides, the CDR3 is TGCGCCAGCAGCTTGGTCGTCGTCGGCTACAATGAGCAGTTCTTC.

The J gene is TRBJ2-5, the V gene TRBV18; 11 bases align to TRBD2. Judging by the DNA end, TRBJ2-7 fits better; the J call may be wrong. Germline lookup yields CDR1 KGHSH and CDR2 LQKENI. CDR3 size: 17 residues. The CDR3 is CASSPSSGGAFSYEQYF. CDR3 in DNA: TGTGCCAGCTCACCAAGTAGCGGGGGGGCCTTCTCCTACGAGCAGTACTTC.

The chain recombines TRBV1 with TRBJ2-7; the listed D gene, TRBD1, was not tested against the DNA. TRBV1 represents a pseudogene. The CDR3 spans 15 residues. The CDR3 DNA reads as TGCACCAGCAGCGCGGGACAGGGGAAAACCTACGAGCAGTACTTC. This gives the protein CTSSAGQGKTYEQYF.

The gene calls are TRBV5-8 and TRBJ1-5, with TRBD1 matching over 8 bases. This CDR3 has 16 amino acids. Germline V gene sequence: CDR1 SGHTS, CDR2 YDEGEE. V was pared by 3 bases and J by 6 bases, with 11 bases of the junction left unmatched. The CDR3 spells CASSSGQGPLGQPQHF. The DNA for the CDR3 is TGTGCCAGCAGCTCCGGACAGGGCCCGTTGGGTCAGCCCCAGCATTTT.

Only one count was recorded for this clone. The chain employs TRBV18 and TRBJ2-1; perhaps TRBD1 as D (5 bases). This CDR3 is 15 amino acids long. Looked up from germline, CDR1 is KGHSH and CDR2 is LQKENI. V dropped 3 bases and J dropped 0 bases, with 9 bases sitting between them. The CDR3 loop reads CASSPSQGSYNEQFF. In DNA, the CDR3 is TGTGCCAGCTCACCTTCGCAGGGCTCCTACAATGAGCAGTTCTTC.

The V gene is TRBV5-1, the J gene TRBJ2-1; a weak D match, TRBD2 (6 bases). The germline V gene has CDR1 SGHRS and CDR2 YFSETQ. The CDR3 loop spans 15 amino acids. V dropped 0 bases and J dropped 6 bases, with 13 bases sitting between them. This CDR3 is CASSLVAGNPNEQFF. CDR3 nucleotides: TGCGCCAGCAGCTTGGTCGCGGGGAACCCCAATGAGCAGTTCTTC.

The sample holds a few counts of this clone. The CDR3: CASSLEKGGVTEAFF. The CDR3 nucleotides read TGCGCCAGCAGCTTGGAGAAAGGAGGGGTCACTGAAGCTTTCTTT. The chain is built from TRBV5-1 and TRBJ1-1; a possible D gene is TRBD1 (5 bases). This CDR3 is 15 amino acids long. Germline loops: CDR1 SGHRS, CDR2 YFSETQ. Trimming took 0 bases from V and 4 from J, leaving 13 bases between them.

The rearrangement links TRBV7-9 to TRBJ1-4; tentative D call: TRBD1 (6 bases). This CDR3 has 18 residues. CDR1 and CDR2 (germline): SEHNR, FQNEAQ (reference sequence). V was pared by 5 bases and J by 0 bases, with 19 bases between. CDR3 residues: CASSHPTVGTTTNEKLFF. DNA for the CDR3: TGTGCCAGCAGCCATCCAACCGTTGGGACAACAACTAATGAAAAACTGTTTTTT.